This section outlines one T cell receptor beta chain sequence together with its context. V gave up 8 bases and J gave up 6 bases, with 13 bases separating them. CDR1 is MNHEY and CDR2 is SVGAGI in the germline V gene. The CDR3 spans 12 residues. The data were obtained in a study of blood T cell repertoires in COVID-19. The authors' processing: Amplification from reference gene primers served as the basis for estimated nucleated cell counts. Using immunoSEQ multiplex PCR, the repertoire was profiled, and TCRdb retains in-frame clones only, with some absent. From that table come the V and J calls and clone size; the DNA was used to work out D and trimming. This repertoire shows approximately 490,000 clones, roughly nine tenths found once; its top ten account for about 0.65%.

The receptor comes from a woman between 18 and 30 years old who had recovered from COVID-19. The material sequenced was PBMCs or T cells enriched from blood (not recorded which). The rearrangement uses TRBV6-5 and TRBJ1-2; D is ambiguous. The CDR3 DNA follows: TGTGCCAGCGGTCAATGGGCAGATGGCTACACCTTC. Translating gives CASGQWADGYTF.